This T cell receptor beta chain was observed in a study of T cell responses to AZD1222 COVID-19 vaccine. Study-wide points: White British people made up most donors, females outnumbered males, and clonal diversity was possibly underestimated. No day 14 peak samples; only post-peak repertoires were characterized.

Sequencing used immunoSEQ multiplex PCR; TCRdb keeps in-frame clones, though not all of them. The sample yields 120,000 or so clones, 80% to 90% seen once. This clone was seen only a few times. The antigen is unknown. The CDR3 runs to 15 residues. Germline CDR1 reads SGHRS; CDR2 reads YFSETQ. Trimming pared 4 bases from V and 1 base from J, leaving 14 bases between. This specimen was peripheral blood, taken on day 0 of AZD1222 vaccination. The receptor's source is an adult in good health. V gene TRBV5-1 combines with J gene TRBJ1-1, with TRBD1 as a possible D gene (5 bases). The CDR3 loop reads CASSPGGSRNTEAFF. CDR3 nucleotides: TGCGCCAGCAGCCCCGGGGGATCGCGGAACACTGAAGCTTTCTTT.